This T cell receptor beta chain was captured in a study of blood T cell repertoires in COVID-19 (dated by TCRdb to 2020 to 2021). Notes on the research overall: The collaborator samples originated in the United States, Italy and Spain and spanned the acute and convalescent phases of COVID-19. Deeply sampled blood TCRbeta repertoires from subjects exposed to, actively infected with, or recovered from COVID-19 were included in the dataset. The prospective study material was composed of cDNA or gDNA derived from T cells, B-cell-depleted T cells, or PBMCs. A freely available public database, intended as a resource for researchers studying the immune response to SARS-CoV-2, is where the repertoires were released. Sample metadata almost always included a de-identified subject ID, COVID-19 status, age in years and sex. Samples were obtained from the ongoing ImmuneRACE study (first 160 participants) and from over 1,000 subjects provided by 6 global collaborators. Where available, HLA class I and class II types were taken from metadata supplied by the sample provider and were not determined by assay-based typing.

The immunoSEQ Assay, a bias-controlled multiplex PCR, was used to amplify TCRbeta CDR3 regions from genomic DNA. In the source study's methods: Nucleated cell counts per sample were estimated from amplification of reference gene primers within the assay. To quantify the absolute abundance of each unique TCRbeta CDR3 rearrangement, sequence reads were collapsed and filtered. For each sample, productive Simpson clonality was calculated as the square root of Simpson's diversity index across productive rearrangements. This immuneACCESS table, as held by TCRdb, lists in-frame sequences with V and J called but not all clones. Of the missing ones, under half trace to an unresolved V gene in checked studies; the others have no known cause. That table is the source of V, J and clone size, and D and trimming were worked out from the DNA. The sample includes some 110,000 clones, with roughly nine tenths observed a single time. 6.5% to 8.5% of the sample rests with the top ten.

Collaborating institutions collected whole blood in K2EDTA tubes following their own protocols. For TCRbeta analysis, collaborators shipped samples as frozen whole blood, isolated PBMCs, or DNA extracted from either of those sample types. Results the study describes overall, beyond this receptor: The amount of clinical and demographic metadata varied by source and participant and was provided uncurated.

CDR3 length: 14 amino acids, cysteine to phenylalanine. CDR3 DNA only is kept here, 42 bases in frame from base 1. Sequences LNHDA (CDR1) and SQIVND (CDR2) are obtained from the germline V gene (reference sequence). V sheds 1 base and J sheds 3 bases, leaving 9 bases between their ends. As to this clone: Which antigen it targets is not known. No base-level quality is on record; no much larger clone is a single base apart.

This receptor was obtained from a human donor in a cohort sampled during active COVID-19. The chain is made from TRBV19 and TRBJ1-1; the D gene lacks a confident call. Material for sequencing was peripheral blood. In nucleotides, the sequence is TGTGCCAGTAGTATAGTTGACGGGGACACTGAAGCTTTCTTT. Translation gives CASSIVDGDTEAFF.